One and the same sample provided the 7 T cell receptor beta chains below, sequenced in a study of T cells in Graves' hyperthyroidism and ophthalmopathy. Amplification of TCR beta CDR3 regions was performed using RNA transcripts as template. In the first-round RT-PCR of the TCR CDR3, the HTBI primer set was used. Via MiXCR, TCRdb re-called the multiplex PCR reads, giving one row per CDR3 protein. In the table there are more than 500,000 distinct CDR3 sequences, approximately 44% of which are singletons. The sequenced material came from peripheral blood or thyroid tissue (not recorded which). These TCRs come from an adult woman with Graves' disease, either hyperthyroidism or ophthalmopathy (not recorded which).

Of note for this clonotype: Germline is not matched at one junction end, which may reflect a read error. The chain combines TRBV11-1 with TRBJ1-1; D remains ambiguous. Germline CDR1 and CDR2: SGHAT and FQDESV (reference sequence). This CDR3 region has 15 residues. The CDR3 loop reads CASSQMILMNTEAFF. The CDR3 DNA sequence: TGCGCCAGCAGCCAAATGATATTGATGAACACTGAAGCTTTCTTT. The full variable domain, in which reference TRBV11-1 and TRBJ1-1 provide the parts outside the CDR3, is EAEVAQSPRYKITEKSQAVAFWCDPISGHATLYWYRQILGQGPELLVQFQDESVVDDSQLPKDRFSAERLKGVDSTLKIQPAELGDSAMYLCASSQMILMNTEAFFGQGTRLTVV.

Only one count was recorded for this clonotype. The chain carries TRBV10-3 and TRBJ2-6; D tentatively fits TRBD1 or TRBD2 (5 bases each). V was clipped by 2 bases and J by 0 bases, with 8 bases between them. Germline V gene sequence: CDR1 ENHRY, CDR2 SYGVKD. This CDR3 has 16 residues. The CDR3 region is CAISEEGNSGANVLTF. The DNA of the CDR3 is TGTGCCATCAGTGAGGAGGGGAACTCTGGGGCCAACGTCCTGACTTTC.

This chain joins TRBV5-1 and TRBJ2-3; D may be TRBD2 (7 bases). Trimming shortened V by 5 bases and J by 2 bases, and 15 bases separated the two germline ends. Germline assignment: CDR1 SGHRS and CDR2 YFSETQ. This CDR3 spans 15 amino acids. CDR3 sequence reads: CASRGGAPITDTQYF. CDR3 coding DNA: TGCGCCAGCAGAGGGGGGGCTCCAATCACAGATACGCAGTATTTT. Drawing the rest from reference TRBV5-1 and TRBJ2-3, the complete variable domain is KAGVTQTPRYLIKTRGQQVTLSCSPISGHRSVSWYQQTPGQGLQFLFEYFSETQRNKGNFPGRFSGRQFSNSRSEMNVSTLELGDSALYLCASRGGAPITDTQYFGPGTRLTVL.

Of note for this clonotype: Possible read error: a much larger clone is one base away. The chain couples TRBV4-1 to TRBJ2-7, with D possibly called TRBD1 or TRBD2 (5 bases each). This CDR3 contains 13 residues. Per the germline V gene, CDR1 is MGHRA and CDR2 is YSYEKL. The CDR3 DNA sequence: TGCGCCAGCAGCCAGGGGGAATACTACGGGCAGTACTTC. This encodes CASSQGEYYGQYF.

The chain couples TRBV9 to TRBJ2-2; D possibly corresponds to TRBD2 (6 bases). This CDR3 has 15 residues. Germline V gene lookup returns CDR1 SGDLS and CDR2 YYNGEE. The V and J ends lost 0 bases and 5 bases respectively, with 11 bases between them. CDR3 nucleotide sequence: TGTGCCAGCAGCGTAGGGGGGAGCGGGACCGGGGAGCTGTTTTTT. Its protein product is CASSVGGSGTGELFF.

The chain has TRBV11-2 and TRBJ2-7; D is ambiguous. Trimming stripped 1 base from V and 5 bases from J, with 9 bases between. From germline, CDR1 is SGHAT and CDR2 FQNNGV. CDR3 size: 13 residues. The CDR3 DNA sequence: TGTGCCAGCAGCTTAGGACCTACCGACGAGCAGTACTTC. Its protein is CASSLGPTDEQYF.

With respect to this clonotype: A much larger clonotype is one base distant, so this may be a read error. This chain uses TRBV2 with TRBJ2-3; 7 nucleotides align to TRBD2. This CDR3 comprises 14 residues. CDR1 is SNHLY, CDR2 FYNNEI, per germline. CDR3 sequence reads: CVSSLRAGMDTQYF. For the CDR3, the DNA is TGTGTCAGCAGTTTGCGAGCGGGAATGGATACGCAGTATTTT. The whole variable domain, remainder taken from reference TRBV2 and TRBJ2-3, is EPEVTQTPSHQVTQMGQEVILRCVPISNHLYFYWYRQILGQKVEFLVSFYNNEISEKSEIFDDQFSVERPDGSNFTLKIRSTKLEDSAMYFCVSSLRAGMDTQYFGPGTRLTVL.